This paragraph reports one T cell receptor beta chain. This receptor's antigen is unknown. No quality values exist for individual bases; no much larger clone is one base distant. Reading the germline V gene gives CDR1 MGHRA and CDR2 YSYEKL. The V and J ends are trimmed by 4 bases and 6 bases, leaving 6 bases between them. Reading from cysteine to phenylalanine, the CDR3 counts 12 amino acids. Only CDR3 DNA is held: 36 bases, read in frame from base 1. The record originates from a study of shared clonotypes between healthy human individuals (dated by TCRdb to the early 2020s). With regard to the full study: The cohort included three men and a couple of women between 18 and 49 years of age. For each donor, CD4 naive and CD4 memory were each given three plates, CD8 naive was given two plates, and CD8 memory was given one plate. Blood TCR repertoires of five healthy adults were deeply sequenced to estimate repertoire size and the extent of clonotype sharing between individuals. Different laboratories and diverse techniques were used to prepare libraries and sequence TCR repertoires, to increase sequencing depth and limit assay-specific biases. Leukapheresis yielded between about 0.8 and 9.5 billion PBMCs per donor.

TCR CDR3 regions were amplified from genomic DNA by multiplex PCR using the deep immunoSEQ assay. Genomic DNA extracted from each cell subset was distributed evenly over all wells of several immunoSEQ 96-well plates, and each plate served as one replicate. For sorted subsets, about 200 ng genomic DNA, equal to about 30,000 T cell genomes, was loaded into each replicate PCR. The purified libraries were quantified using a Qubit 3.0 fluorometer, sized with a Bioanalyzer 2100, and then quantified again using the KAPA Library Quantification kit. Every immunoSEQ 96-well plate was sequenced on a separate single-read 150-cycle Illumina NextSeq 550 flow cell. The study's own analysis went as follows. Because the immunoSEQ output held only junctional sequences and lacked quality scores, the filtering could not match the filtering applied to full-length reads. To assign V/J genes and CDR3, sequences were annotated against IMGT germline references using PyIR, a Python wrapper for IgBLAST v1.9. Any read was removed if the V/J assignment was weak (E-value above 1e-6), the CDR3 was missing, or the read contained stop codons, out-of-frame junctions, or ambiguous translated residues. V3J clonotypes were defined as sequences sharing the same inferred V gene, J gene, and CDR3 amino acid sequence. Percentage overlap between repertoires was computed as shared unique clonotypes divided by the size of the smaller repertoire. Richness of each repertoire was evaluated using RTK rarefaction, the Chao1 estimator, and Recon v2.1 estimates of unobserved clonotypes. Generation probabilities for all TCRbeta clonotypes obtained by the gDNA method from four donors were computed using OLGA. This immuneACCESS table, as held by TCRdb, lists in-frame sequences with V and J called but not all clones. Of the missing ones, under half trace to an unresolved V gene in checked studies; the others have no known cause. That table supplies the V and J calls and clone size; D and trimming were determined from the DNA. Within this sample are around 600,000 clones, with 85% to 95% of them counted one time only. The ten largest clones capture about 0.11% of the sample.

Beyond this particular receptor, the publication reports: Because the study included only a small number of donors, the genetic and exposure-history diversity represented was limited. Estimated clonotype richness was generally larger for naive than for memory subsets. Compared with non-shared clonotypes, clonotypes shared by all four sorted-subset donors had higher generation probabilities. Pairwise subsampling indicated that sequencing depth was expected to affect the degree of clonotype sharing among donors. Sharing across a handful of donors was observed for approximately 4.6% of naive CD4, less than 4% of naive CD8, about 2.5% of memory CD4, and about 0.4% of memory CD8 clonotypes. Rarefaction of sorted-subset datasets indicated incomplete sequencing despite the large sequencing depth. Sampling was restricted to blood, and TCR repertoires in tissues likely differ from the TCR repertoires found in blood.

CD8 naive samples were obtained by positive selection for CCR7 among CD45RO-negative cells, yielding a CD45RA+CCR7+ population from which TemRA cells were excluded. Donors were healthy HIV-negative adults with no recently reported acute infections or vaccinations. Only Caucasian adults living in Nashville, Tennessee, USA were represented among the donors. After blood collection by leukapheresis, PBMCs were isolated using Ficoll-Histopaque density gradient centrifugation and then cryopreserved in the vapor phase of liquid nitrogen. Purity and quantity of every magnetically sorted T cell population were checked by analytical flow cytometry. From each sorted fraction, genomic DNA was isolated and quantified by UV absorbance on a Nanodrop 2000c.

This sequence uses TRBV4-1 and TRBJ2-2; no confident D gene assignment can be made. The source of this sequence is a woman aged 25-40 years in good health. Sequences were obtained from naive CD8+ T cells sorted from blood. The cell subset or site label, read with the paper, signifies: CD45RA+CCR7+. The CDR3 in this case is CASSPVAGELFF. The DNA sequence reads TGCGCCAGCAGCCCCGTGGCCGGGGAGCTGTTTTTT.